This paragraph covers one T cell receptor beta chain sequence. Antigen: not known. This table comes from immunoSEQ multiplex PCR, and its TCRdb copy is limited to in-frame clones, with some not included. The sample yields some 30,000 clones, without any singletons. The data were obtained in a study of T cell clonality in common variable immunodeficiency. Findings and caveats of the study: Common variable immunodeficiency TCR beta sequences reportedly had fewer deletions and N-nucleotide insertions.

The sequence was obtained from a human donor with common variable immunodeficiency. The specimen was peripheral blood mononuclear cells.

The CDR3 loop is CASSERETQYF. The part of the CDR3 DNA that was read is TGTGCCAGCAGTGAAAGGGAGACC. This chain joins TRBV2 and TRBJ2-5, with D hard to call. The read finishes 3 residues shy of the CDR3 end, and the germline J gene is used to complete it. The CDR3 totals 11 residues. CDR1 is SNHLY, CDR2 FYNNEI, per germline. The V end was cut by 2 bases, the J end by 5 bases, with 3 bases between.